The clone carrying this TCR beta chain was counted many times. Trimming removed 4 bases at V and 1 base at J, with 15 bases between. Germline assignment: CDR1 SGHAT and CDR2 FQNNGV. The CDR3 loop spans 16 amino acids. It was 8 to 10 ml of fresh peripheral blood that supplied the PBMCs. This entry belongs to a study of T cells in Graves' hyperthyroidism and ophthalmopathy. Across the whole study: Once the initial diagnosis was made, peripheral blood was obtained before any treatment.

Amplification of TCR beta CDR3 regions was performed using RNA transcripts as template. The primer set for the first-round RT-PCR of the TCR CDR3 was HTBI. From the multiplex PCR reads, TCRdb called clonotypes with MiXCR, one entry per CDR3 protein. The sample includes 500,000 to 650,000 distinct CDR3 sequences, approximately 15% of them seen just once. This chain connects TRBV11-2 to TRBJ2-3; TRBD2 is a possible D gene (6 bases). The sequence derives from a middle-aged woman with Graves' hyperthyroidism. Sequenced: blood. The CDR3 region is CASSSARGGGTDTQYF. CDR3 coding DNA: TGTGCCAGCAGCTCGGCGAGGGGAGGCGGCACAGATACGCAGTATTTT.